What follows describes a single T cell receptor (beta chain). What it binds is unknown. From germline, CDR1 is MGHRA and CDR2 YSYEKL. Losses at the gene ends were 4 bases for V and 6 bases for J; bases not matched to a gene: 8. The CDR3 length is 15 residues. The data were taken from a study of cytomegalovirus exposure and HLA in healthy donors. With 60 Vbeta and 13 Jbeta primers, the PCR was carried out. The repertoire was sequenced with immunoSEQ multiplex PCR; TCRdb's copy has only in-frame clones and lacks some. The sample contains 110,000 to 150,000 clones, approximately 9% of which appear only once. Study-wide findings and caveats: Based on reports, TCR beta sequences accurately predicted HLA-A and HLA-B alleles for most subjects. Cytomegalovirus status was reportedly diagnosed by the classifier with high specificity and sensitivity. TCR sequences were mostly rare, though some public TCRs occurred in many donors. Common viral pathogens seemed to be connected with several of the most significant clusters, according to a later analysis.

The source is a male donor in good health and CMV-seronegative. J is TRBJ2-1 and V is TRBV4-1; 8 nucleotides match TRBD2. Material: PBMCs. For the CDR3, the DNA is TGCGCCAGCAGCCCCAAGTATGCGGGGGGCAATGAGCAGTTCTTC. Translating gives CASSPKYAGGNEQFF.